This T cell receptor (beta chain) was sequenced during a study of CD8 T cells in ankylosing spondylitis. CDR1 and CDR2 (germline): MNHEY, SMNVEV (reference sequence). The CDR3 has 20 residues. Trimming removed 6 bases from V and 5 bases from J; junction bases left unmatched: 17. The TCR beta libraries were generated through quantitative 5'-RACE incorporating molecular barcodes. TCRdb re-called the 5' RACE reads through MiXCR, storing one row per CDR3 protein. The top ten clones hold around 20% of a sample with 650,000 to 800,000 distinct CDR3 sequences, around 19% of them seen once. Study conclusions and caveats: Some motif variants were previously reported in reactive arthritis synovial fluid and blood. There was a TCR beta motif, made of several highly homologous variants, that appeared characteristic of ankylosing spondylitis blood.

On this clonotype: The antigen is undetermined.

What was sequenced was blood, either unsorted or a sorted T cell fraction (not recorded which). The genes are TRBV27 and TRBJ2-1; TRBD2 agrees at 15 bases. The receptor was isolated from a male donor with ankylosing spondylitis. The DNA of the CDR3 is TGTGCCAGCAGGTTTAGGTTGGGACTAGCGGGAGGCCACCCCAACAATGAGCAGTTCTTC. Protein product: CASRFRLGLAGGHPNNEQFF.